This T cell receptor beta chain was sequenced for a study of cytomegalovirus exposure and HLA in healthy donors. Looked up from germline, CDR1 is MNHEY and CDR2 is SMNVEV (reference sequence). The CDR3 is 14 amino acids. Trimming took 2 bases from V and 7 from J; bases not matched to a gene: 5. PCR amplification relied on 60 Vbeta primers (plus 13 Jbeta primers). The method was immunoSEQ multiplex PCR; TCRdb's version includes in-frame clones alone and lacks a portion of them. This sample has 130,000 or so clones, with approximately 80% found just once. This chain uses TRBV27 with TRBJ1-5; the match to TRBD1 covers 7 bases. The origin of this receptor is a woman under 30 in good health and CMV-seronegative. Sequenced: PBMCs. The CDR3 bases are TGTGCCAGCAGTTTACGACAGGGCGGGCAGCCCCAGCATTTT. It yields the protein CASSLRQGGQPQHF.